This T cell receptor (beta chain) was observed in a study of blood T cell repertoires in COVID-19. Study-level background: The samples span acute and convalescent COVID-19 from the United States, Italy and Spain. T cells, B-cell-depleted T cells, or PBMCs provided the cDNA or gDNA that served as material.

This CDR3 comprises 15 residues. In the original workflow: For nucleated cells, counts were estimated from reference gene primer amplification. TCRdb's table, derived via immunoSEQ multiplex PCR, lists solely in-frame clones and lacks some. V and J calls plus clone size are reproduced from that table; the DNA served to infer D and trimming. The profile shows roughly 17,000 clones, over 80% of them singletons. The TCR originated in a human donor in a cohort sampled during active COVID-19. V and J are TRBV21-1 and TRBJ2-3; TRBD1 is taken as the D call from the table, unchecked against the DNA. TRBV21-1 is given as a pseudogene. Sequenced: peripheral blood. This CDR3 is CASNFGTGGPDTQYF. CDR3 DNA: TGTGCCAGCAACTTCGGGACAGGGGGCCCAGATACGCAGTATTTT.